The 11 T cell receptor beta chains below were found in one sample sequenced in a study of identical twins. TCRdb recomputed calls from the 5' RACE reads with MiXCR, one row per CDR3 protein. The repertoire includes 1.5 million or so distinct CDR3 sequences, under 35% of them detected once, and over 0.25% sits in the top ten. The specimen was cord blood. These receptors originate from a newborn girl in good health.

This chain uses TRBV25-1 with TRBJ2-3; no definite D call. CDR1 is MGHDK and CDR2 is SYGVNS in the germline V gene. Trimming pared 1 base from V and 0 bases from J, leaving 11 bases between. The CDR3 totals 16 residues. The CDR3 region has the DNA TGTGCCAGCAGTGAATTTAGTTGGGAAAGCACAGATACGCAGTATTTT. It translates to CASSEFSWESTDTQYF.

The chain joins TRBV20-1 to TRBJ2-3, with 9 bases identical to TRBD2. The CDR3 contains 15 residues. The V gene end was trimmed by 3 bases and the J gene end by 3 bases; junction bases not matched to a gene: 7. Germline CDR1 reads DFQATT; CDR2 reads SNEGSKA (reference sequence). This CDR3 reads CSASWAGGPTDTQYF. In DNA, the CDR3 is TGCAGTGCTAGTTGGGCGGGAGGGCCGACAGATACGCAGTATTTT.

This clonotype came up many times. The chain is built from TRBV7-9 and TRBJ2-3; the D is unclear. The CDR3 consists of 13 residues. Trimming pared 3 bases from V and 6 bases from J, leaving 10 bases between. In germline, CDR1 is SEHNR, CDR2 FQNEAQ (reference sequence). The CDR3 is CASSFSSSDTQYF. In nucleotides, the CDR3 is TGTGCCAGCAGCTTCTCGAGCAGTGATACGCAGTATTTT.

The chain carries TRBV20-1 and TRBJ2-7, with 7 bases matching TRBD2. The CDR3 is made up of 13 amino acids. Germline V gives CDR1 DFQATT, CDR2 SNEGSKA (reference sequence). Unmatched junction bases numbered 7, after V lost 6 bases and J lost 2 bases. The CDR3 protein is CSADKRGTYEQYF. The DNA for the CDR3 is TGCAGTGCGGACAAGCGGGGAACCTACGAGCAGTACTTC.

With regard to this clonotype: At one boundary the junction diverges from the germline segment, which might be a read error. CDR3 sequence (DNA): TGTGCTAGCAGCTTAGCGGGAGGCGCGGGAAGAGATACGCAGTATTTT. Its translation: CASSLAGGAGRDTQYF. This chain links TRBV7-7 with TRBJ2-3; 10 bases are shared with TRBD2. The CDR3 sequence is 16 residues long. The V gene's germline CDR1 is SSHAT and CDR2 FNYEAQ (reference sequence).

This clonotype was recorded at least ten times. The chain links TRBV7-2 to TRBJ2-1; D is undetermined. Germline lookup yields CDR1 SGHTA and CDR2 FQGNSA. V was shortened by 0 bases and J by 0 bases, with 9 bases between the two germline ends. The CDR3 consists of 16 residues. This CDR3 is CASSLATVRSYNEQFF. As DNA, the CDR3 is TGTGCCAGCAGCTTAGCCACGGTTCGCTCCTACAATGAGCAGTTCTTC.

Ten or more counts support this clonotype. The CDR3 spells CASSQDSEKLFF. In DNA, the CDR3 is TGCGCCAGCAGCCAAGATAGTGAAAAACTGTTTTTT. The rearrangement uses TRBV4-1 and TRBJ1-4; D gene uncertain. This CDR3 is 12 amino acids long. CDR1 is MGHRA and CDR2 is YSYEKL in the germline V gene. With 0 bases removed from V and 7 bases from J, the gap between germline ends came to 3 bases.

The sample holds a few counts of this clonotype. The V and J genes are TRBV6-2 or TRBV6-3 and TRBJ1-2, with D possibly TRBD1 on 6 matching bases. Looked up from germline, CDR1 is MNHEY and CDR2 is SVGEGT. Trimming left V 6 bases short and J 1 base short, with 15 bases between. The length of the CDR3 is 15 residues. CDR3 coding DNA: TGTGCCAGCAGAAATATCGGACAGAGTAACTATGGCTACACCTTC. This encodes CASRNIGQSNYGYTF.

Ten or more counts support this clonotype. This chain uses TRBV29-1 with TRBJ2-3; TRBD2 might be the D (5 bases). The V gene lost 4 bases and the J gene lost 1 base, with 9 bases spanning the gap. The CDR3 has 13 residues. Germline CDR1 SQVTM, CDR2 ANQGSEA. Here the CDR3 DNA reads TGCAGCGTTGGGACGAGGGGCACAGATACGCAGTATTTT. Its translation is CSVGTRGTDTQYF.

This clonotype was found many times. The chain is built from TRBV14 and TRBJ1-2, with D unclear. CDR3 length: 14 residues. Germline CDR1 reads SGHDN; CDR2 reads FVKESK. Trimming took 2 bases from V and 8 from J, leaving 15 bases between them. CDR3 DNA sequence: TGTGCCAGCAGCCAAAGATACGACAAGGACGGCTACACCTTC. Its translation: CASSQRYDKDGYTF.

This clonotype was seen once. The junction differs from germline at one of its ends, possibly a read error. This chain connects TRBV7-2 to TRBJ2-3; no clear D. The CDR3 consists of 12 residues. Germline CDR1 and CDR2: SGHTA and FQGNSA. The CDR3 protein is CASGRYPGTPYF. The DNA for the CDR3 is TGTGCCAGCGGACGATATCCCGGTACGCCGTATTTT.